Listed below are T cell receptor beta chains from one sample, sequenced in a study of a mutant IDH1 vaccine in newly diagnosed glioma. These TCRs' antigens remain unknown. TCRdb's table, derived via immunoSEQ multiplex PCR, lists solely in-frame clones and lacks some. The sample records 58,000 or so clones, over 70% being singletons. The source was PBMCs, collected from a glioma patient whose treatment included an IDH1 peptide vaccine. These receptors all come from a middle-aged man with glioma. Each CDR3 is given with its conserved first and last residue. A D gene is named only where the DNA matches it firmly. Clone size is stated in some rows and not others, as once, few, many or a class when expanded.

j_call v_call clone_size d_call cdr3_aa cdr3_nt
TRBJ2-5 TRBV29-1 - - CSAKGRVQETQYF TGCAGCGCCAAGGGCAGGGTGCAAGAGACCCAGTACTTC
TRBJ2-5 TRBV13 - - CASSFVQETQYF TGTGCCAGCAGCTTCGTCCAAGAGACCCAGTACTTC
TRBJ2-1 TRBV19 - - CASGLIEQFF TGTGCCAGCGGATTGATTGAGCAGTTCTTC
TRBJ1-2 TRBV15 once - CATSGRSDRSYGYTF TGTGCCACCAGCGGCAGATCAGACAGGAGCTATGGCTACACCTTC
TRBJ2-7 TRBV7-3 - TRBD1 CASSYQTGAEQYF TGTGCCAGCAGCTACCAGACAGGGGCCGAGCAGTACTTC
TRBJ2-2 TRBV7-9 - - CASSLSDSLYTGELFF TGTGCCAGCAGCTTATCTGACAGTTTATACACCGGGGAGCTGTTTTTT
TRBJ2-3 TRBV21-1 - - CASSKGGTRSPNSTQYF TGTGCCAGCAGCAAAGGAGGGACTAGGAGCCCCAATAGTACGCAGTATTTT
TRBJ1-1 TRBV10-3 - - CAISESQDLNTEAFF TGTGCCATCAGTGAGTCGCAGGATTTGAACACTGAAGCTTTCTTT
TRBJ1-2 TRBV29-1 once - CSVEHRGYTF TGCAGCGTTGAACACCGTGGCTACACCTTC
TRBJ2-1 TRBV7-3 - TRBD2 CASSIGTSGADEQFF TGTGCCAGCAGCATCGGGACTAGCGGGGCTGATGAGCAGTTCTTC
TRBJ2-3 TRBV4-2 few - CASSQDLLTLNTDTQYF TGTGCCAGCAGCCAAGATCTCCTTACCCTAAACACAGATACGCAGTATTTT
TRBJ2-7 TRBV14 - - CASSPTGTGNQFIAGLSYEQYF TGTGCCAGCAGCCCGACCGGGACAGGGAATCAATTCATAGCGGGACTTTCCTACGAGCAGTACTTC
TRBJ1-5 TRBV7-2 - TRBD1 CASSRQGGNQPQHF TGTGCCAGCAGCAGACAGGGCGGCAATCAGCCCCAGCATTTT
TRBJ1-2 TRBV7-9 - - CASMGREYGYTF TGTGCCAGCATGGGCAGGGAGTATGGCTACACCTTC
TRBJ2-4 TRBV5-1 - - CASSSSTVENIQYF TGCGCCAGCAGCTCTTCGACAGTGGAAAACATTCAGTACTTC
TRBJ1-5 TRBV5-3 - - CARSLGPRGAQHF TGTGCCAGAAGCTTGGGTCCTCGCGGGGCCCAGCATTTT
TRBJ1-1 TRBV28 few - CASSLEPENTEAFF TGTGCCAGCAGTTTAGAGCCGGAAAACACTGAAGCTTTCTTT